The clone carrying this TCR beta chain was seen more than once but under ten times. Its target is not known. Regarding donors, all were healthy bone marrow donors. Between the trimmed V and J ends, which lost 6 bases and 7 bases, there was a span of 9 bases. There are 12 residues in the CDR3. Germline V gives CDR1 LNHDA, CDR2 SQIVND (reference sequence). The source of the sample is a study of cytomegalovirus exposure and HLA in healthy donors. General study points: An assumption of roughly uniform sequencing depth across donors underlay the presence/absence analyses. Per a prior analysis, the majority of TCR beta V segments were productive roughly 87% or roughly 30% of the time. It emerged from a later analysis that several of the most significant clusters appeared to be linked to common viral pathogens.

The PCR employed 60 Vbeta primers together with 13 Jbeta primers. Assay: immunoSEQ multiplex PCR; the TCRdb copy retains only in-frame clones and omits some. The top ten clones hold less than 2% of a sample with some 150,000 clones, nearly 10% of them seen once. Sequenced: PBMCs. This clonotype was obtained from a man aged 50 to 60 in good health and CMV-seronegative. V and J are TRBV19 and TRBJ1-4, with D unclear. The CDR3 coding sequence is TGTGCCAGTAGCCTGGGAGGTGAAAAACTGTTTTTT. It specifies CASSLGGEKLFF.